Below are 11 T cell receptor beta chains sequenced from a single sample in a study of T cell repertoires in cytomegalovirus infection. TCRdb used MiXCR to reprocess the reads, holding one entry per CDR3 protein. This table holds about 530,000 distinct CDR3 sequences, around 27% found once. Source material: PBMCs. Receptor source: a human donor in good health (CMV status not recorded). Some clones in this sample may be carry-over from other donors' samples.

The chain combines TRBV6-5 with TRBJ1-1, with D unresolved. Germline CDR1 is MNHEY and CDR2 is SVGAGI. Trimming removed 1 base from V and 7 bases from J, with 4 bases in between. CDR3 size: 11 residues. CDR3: CASSYFGEAFF. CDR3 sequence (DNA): TGTGCCAGCAGTTACTTTGGTGAAGCTTTCTTT.

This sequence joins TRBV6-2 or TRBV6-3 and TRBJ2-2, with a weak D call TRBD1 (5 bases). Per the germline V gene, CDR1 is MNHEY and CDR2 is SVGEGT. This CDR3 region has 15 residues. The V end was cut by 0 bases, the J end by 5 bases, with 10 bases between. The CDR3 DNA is TGTGCCAGCAGTTACTCTGACAGAGGAACCGGGGAGCTGTTTTTT. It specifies CASSYSDRGTGELFF.

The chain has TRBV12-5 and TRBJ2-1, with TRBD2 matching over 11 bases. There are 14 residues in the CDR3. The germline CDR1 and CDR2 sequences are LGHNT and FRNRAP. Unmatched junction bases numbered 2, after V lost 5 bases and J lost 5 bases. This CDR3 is CASGDSGGDNEQFF. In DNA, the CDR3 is TGTGCTAGTGGTGATAGCGGGGGGGACAATGAGCAGTTCTTC.

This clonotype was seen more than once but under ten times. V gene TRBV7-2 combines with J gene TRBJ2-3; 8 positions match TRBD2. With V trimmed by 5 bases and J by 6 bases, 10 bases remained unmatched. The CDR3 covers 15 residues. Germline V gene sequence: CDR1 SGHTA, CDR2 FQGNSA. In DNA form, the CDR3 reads TGTGCCAGCAGCCGGACTAGCCCGGAGCTGGATACGCAGTATTTT. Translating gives CASSRTSPELDTQYF.

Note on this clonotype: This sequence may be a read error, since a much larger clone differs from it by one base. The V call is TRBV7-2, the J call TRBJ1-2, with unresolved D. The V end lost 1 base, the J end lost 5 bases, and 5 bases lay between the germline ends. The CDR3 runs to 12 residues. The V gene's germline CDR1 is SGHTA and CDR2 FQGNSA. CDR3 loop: CASSLDKYGYTF. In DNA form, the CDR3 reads TGTGCCAGCAGCTTAGACAAATATGGCTACACCTTC.

CDR3: CASGSGAPTDTQYF. CDR3 nucleotide sequence: TGTGCTAGTGGTTCGGGGGCCCCCACAGATACGCAGTATTTT. The chain combines TRBV12-5 with TRBJ2-3; D possibly uses TRBD1 or TRBD2 (6 bases each). V was shortened by 4 bases and J by 2 bases, with 10 bases between the two germline ends. Germline values: CDR1 LGHNT, CDR2 FRNRAP. The CDR3 contains 14 residues.

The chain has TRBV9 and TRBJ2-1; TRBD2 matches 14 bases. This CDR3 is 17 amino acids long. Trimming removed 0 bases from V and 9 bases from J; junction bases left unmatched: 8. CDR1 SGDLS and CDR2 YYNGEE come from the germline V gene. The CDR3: CASSVGLAGGPSAEQFF. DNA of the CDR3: TGTGCCAGCAGCGTAGGACTAGCGGGAGGGCCCTCCGCTGAGCAGTTCTTC.

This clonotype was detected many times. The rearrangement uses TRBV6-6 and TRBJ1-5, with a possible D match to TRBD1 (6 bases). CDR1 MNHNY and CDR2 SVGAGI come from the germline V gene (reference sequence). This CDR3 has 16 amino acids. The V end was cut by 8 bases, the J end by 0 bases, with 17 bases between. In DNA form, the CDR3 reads TGTGCCAGCGCGATTGAAGGGGGATATAGCAATCAGCCCCAGCATTTT. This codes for CASAIEGGYSNQPQHF.

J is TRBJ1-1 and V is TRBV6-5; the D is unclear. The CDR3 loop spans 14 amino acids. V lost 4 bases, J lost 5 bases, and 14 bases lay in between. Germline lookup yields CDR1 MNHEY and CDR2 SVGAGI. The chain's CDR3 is CASSFSPKGTEAFF. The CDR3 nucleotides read TGTGCCAGCAGTTTCTCCCCGAAAGGTACTGAAGCTTTCTTT.

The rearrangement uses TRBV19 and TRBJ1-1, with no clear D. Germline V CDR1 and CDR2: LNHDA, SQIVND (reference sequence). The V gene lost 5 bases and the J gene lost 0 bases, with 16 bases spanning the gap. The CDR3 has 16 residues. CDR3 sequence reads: CASSSLINTLNTEAFF. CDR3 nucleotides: TGTGCCAGTAGTTCCCTTATTAACACCCTGAACACTGAAGCTTTCTTT.

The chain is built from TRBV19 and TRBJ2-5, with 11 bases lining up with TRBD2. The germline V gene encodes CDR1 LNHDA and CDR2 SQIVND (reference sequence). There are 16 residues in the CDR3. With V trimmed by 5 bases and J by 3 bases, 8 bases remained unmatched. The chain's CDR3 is CASSLGPGLAEETQYF. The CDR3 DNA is TGTGCCAGTAGTCTTGGACCGGGACTAGCGGAAGAGACCCAGTACTTC. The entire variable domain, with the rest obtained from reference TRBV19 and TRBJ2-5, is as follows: DGGITQSPKYLFRKEGQNVTLSCEQNLNHDAMYWYRQDPGQGLRLIYYSQIVNDFQKGDIAEGYSVSREKKESFPLTVTSAQKNPTAFYLCASSLGPGLAEETQYFGPGTRLLVL.